Each of the 29 T cell receptor beta chains below was sequenced from the same sample in a study of cytomegalovirus exposure and HLA in healthy donors. Primers: 60 Vbeta forward and 13 Jbeta reverse. The repertoire was sequenced with immunoSEQ multiplex PCR; TCRdb's copy has only in-frame clones and lacks some. This sample's table reports about 40,000 clones. The sample taken for sequencing was PBMCs. Receptor source: a woman aged 25-40 years in good health and CMV-seronegative.

V usage is TRBV6-6 and J usage is TRBJ1-2; TRBD1 is a possible D gene (6 bases). The CDR3 totals 15 residues. V was trimmed by 6 bases and J by 7 bases, leaving 21 bases between them. Germline CDR1 and CDR2: MNHNY and SVGAGI (reference sequence). As DNA, the CDR3 is TGTGCCAGCAGACCCGGAACAGGGCGTACCCCTGGCTACACCTTC. Residues: CASRPGTGRTPGYTF.

V and J are TRBV6-1 and TRBJ2-7; 9 positions agree with TRBD2. The germline V gene has CDR1 MNHNS and CDR2 SASEGT. Trimming took 4 bases from V and 5 from J; bases not matched to a gene: 9. The CDR3 spans 15 residues. This CDR3 reads CASSADSGSLDEQYF. CDR3 nucleotide sequence: TGTGCCAGCAGTGCGGATAGCGGGAGCCTCGACGAGCAGTACTTC.

This chain links TRBV4-2 with TRBJ2-7; the match to TRBD2 covers 10 bases. From germline, CDR1 is LGHNA and CDR2 YNFKEQ. The CDR3 runs 18 residues. V trimming: 1 base; J trimming: 3 bases; junction bases outside the gene matches: 12. In nucleotides, the CDR3 is TGTGCCAGCAGCCAAGGGGTTAGGGCTAGCGGGAGTGTCTACGAGCAGTACTTC. This translates into CASSQGVRASGSVYEQYF.

This chain connects TRBV5-4 to TRBJ2-6; TRBD2 matches 12 bases. The V gene's germline CDR1 is SGHNT and CDR2 YYREEE (reference sequence). V lost 5 bases and J lost 1; bases outside the gene matches: 7. This CDR3 region has 18 residues. CDR3 amino acids: CASREGLAGWSGANVLTF. CDR3 bases: TGTGCCAGCAGGGAAGGACTAGCGGGATGGTCTGGGGCCAACGTCCTGACTTTC.

V usage is TRBV11-2 and J usage is TRBJ2-1; 10 bases agree with TRBD2. The CDR3 is 15 residues long. Germline CDR1 reads SGHAT; CDR2 reads FQNNGV. Trimming took 1 base from V and 9 from J; bases not matched to a gene: 6. The CDR3 DNA reads as TGTGCCAGCAGCTTAGGAGCGGGAGGGGCGGCTGAGCAGTTCTTC. This gives the protein CASSLGAGGAAEQFF.

V gene TRBV11-1 combines with J gene TRBJ2-7, with D perhaps TRBD2 (5 bases). There are 15 residues in the CDR3. V was cut by 3 bases and J by 6 bases, with 18 bases left in between. The V gene's germline CDR1 is SGHAT and CDR2 FQDESV (reference sequence). CDR3 coding DNA: TGTGCCAGCAGCTTCCCCCGCGGGCTACTTGCCGAGCAGTACTTC. The encoded protein is CASSFPRGLLAEQYF.

This chain joins TRBV15 and TRBJ2-1; TRBD1 matches at 7 bases. This CDR3 has 15 amino acids. Germline V CDR1 and CDR2: LNHNV, YYDKDF (reference sequence). J was trimmed by 1 base and V by 3 bases; bases with no gene match: 3. The DNA of the CDR3 is TGTGCCACCAGCAGGCCGGGACAGTCCTACAATGAGCAGTTCTTC. Protein sequence: CATSRPGQSYNEQFF. The full variable domain, in which reference TRBV15 and TRBJ2-1 provide the parts outside the CDR3, is DAMVIQNPRYQVTQFGKPVTLSCSQTLNHNVMYWYQQKSSQAPKLLFHYYDKDFNNEADTPDNFQSRRPNTSFCFLDIRSPGLGDTAMYLCATSRPGQSYNEQFFGPGTRLTVL.

CDR3 DNA sequence: TGTGCCAGCAGTTACTCCTGGGACAGGGGAGAGCAGTACTTC. Translating gives CASSYSWDRGEQYF. This chain joins TRBV6-5 and TRBJ2-7; TRBD1 aligns across 10 bases. The ends lost 0 bases at V and 7 bases at J; junction bases unmatched: 3. This CDR3 is 14 amino acids long. CDR1 MNHEY and CDR2 SVGAGI come from the germline V gene.

V gene TRBV4-3 combines with J gene TRBJ2-1, with D perhaps matching TRBD1 (6 bases). Deletions cut 0 bases from V and 2 bases from J, with 11 bases between. CDR1 and CDR2 (germline): LGHNA, YSLEER. There are 16 residues in the CDR3. The chain's CDR3 is CASSQERTATYNEQFF. For the CDR3, the DNA is TGCGCCAGCAGCCAAGAGCGGACAGCGACCTACAATGAGCAGTTCTTC.

The chain joins TRBV5-1 to TRBJ2-3; 11 bases match TRBD2. In germline, CDR1 is SGHRS, CDR2 YFSETQ. This CDR3 comprises 15 residues. After removal of 2 bases from V and 6 bases from J, the junction contained 5 bases not matched to a gene. The CDR3 region is CASSFTSGSVDTQYF. CDR3 in DNA: TGCGCCAGCAGCTTTACTAGCGGGAGTGTCGATACGCAGTATTTT.

CDR3: CASSFGPGANTNEKLFF. Written as DNA, the CDR3 is TGCGCCAGCAGCTTTGGTCCGGGTGCAAATACTAATGAAAAACTGTTTTTT. The V gene is TRBV5-1, the J gene TRBJ1-4; D not certain. With 2 bases removed from V and 2 bases from J, the gap between germline ends came to 16 bases. Germline V gene lookup returns CDR1 SGHRS and CDR2 YFSETQ. The CDR3 consists of 17 residues.

Here the CDR3 reads CASSPGTGNTGELFF. The DNA of the CDR3 is TGTGCCAGCTCACCGGGGACAGGGAACACCGGGGAGCTGTTTTTT. The chain links TRBV18 to TRBJ2-2, with TRBD1 matching 8 bases. V shed 3 bases, J shed 1 base, and the junction held 1 base outside the gene matches. CDR3 length: 15 amino acids. CDR1 KGHSH and CDR2 LQKENI come from the germline V gene.

V is TRBV6-1 and J is TRBJ1-2; TRBD1 matches at 10 bases. J gave up 8 bases and V 0 bases, and 6 bases lay outside the gene matches. Germline V gene sequence: CDR1 MNHNS, CDR2 SASEGT. This CDR3 comprises 15 residues. For the CDR3, the DNA is TGTGCCAGCAGTGAAGCGAGGACAGGGGGTAGGGGCTACACCTTC. Protein: CASSEARTGGRGYTF.

The V call is TRBV5-1, the J call TRBJ2-5; no clear D gene. V was clipped by 5 bases and J by 3 bases, with 5 bases between them. The germline gives CDR1 SGHRS, CDR2 YFSETQ. The CDR3 runs 11 residues. CDR3 nucleotides: TGCGCCAGCAGACTCAAAGAGACCCAGTACTTC. This gives the protein CASRLKETQYF. The full variable domain, with the rest looked up from reference TRBV5-1 and TRBJ2-5, is KAGVTQTPRYLIKTRGQQVTLSCSPISGHRSVSWYQQTPGQGLQFLFEYFSETQRNKGNFPGRFSGRQFSNSRSEMNVSTLELGDSALYLCASRLKETQYFGPGTRLLVL.

This rearrangement joins TRBV28 to TRBJ2-7, with TRBD2 as a possible D gene (5 bases). The V gene lost 5 bases and the J gene lost 3 bases, with 23 bases spanning the gap. Germline V gene lookup returns CDR1 MDHEN and CDR2 SYDVKM. This CDR3 is built from 17 residues. The CDR3 coding sequence is TGTGCCAGCAGTCGGCAAGTTACGGGGAACCTCCTCTACGAGCAGTACTTC. This codes for CASSRQVTGNLLYEQYF.

V gene TRBV28 combines with J gene TRBJ2-3; tentatively, D is TRBD2 (5 bases). The V end was cut by 3 bases, the J end by 4 bases, with 20 bases between. The germline V gene encodes CDR1 MDHEN and CDR2 SYDVKM. The CDR3 has 17 amino acids. This CDR3 reads CASSLGLGRWGADTQYF. The CDR3 nucleotides are TGTGCCAGCAGTTTGGGTTTGGGCAGGTGGGGAGCAGATACGCAGTATTTT.

V and J are TRBV6-5 and TRBJ2-5; no firm D call. This CDR3 is built from 14 residues. Germline V gene lookup returns CDR1 MNHEY and CDR2 SVGAGI. The germline V and J ends were trimmed by 6 bases and 7 bases, with 18 bases remaining between them. CDR3 DNA sequence: TGTGCCAGCAGCCCCCTGGAGACCTTGGGGACCCAGTACTTC. Protein product: CASSPLETLGTQYF.

The rearrangement joins TRBV11-3 to TRBJ1-1, with no clear D. Germline CDR1 reads SGHNT; CDR2 reads YENEEA. The CDR3 loop spans 12 amino acids. V was pared by 5 bases and J by 7 bases, with 11 bases between. The CDR3 DNA reads TGTGCCAGCAGCCTATCGAGGTATGAAGCTTTCTTT. Protein product: CASSLSRYEAFF.

The V call is TRBV7-8, the J call TRBJ1-2, with D uncertain. CDR1 is SGHVS, CDR2 FQNEAQ, per germline. Trimming left V 5 bases short and J 4 bases short, with 11 bases between. This CDR3 spans 13 amino acids. The CDR3 loop reads CASSPDRSYGYTF. The DNA for the CDR3 is TGTGCCAGCAGCCCCGACCGGAGCTATGGCTACACCTTC.

The CDR3 sequence: CASSLADRLNTEAFF. The CDR3 coding sequence is TGTGCCAGCAGTTTGGCCGACAGGTTGAACACTGAAGCTTTCTTT. The chain uses TRBV28 and TRBJ1-1; D may be TRBD1 (6 bases). Trimming removed 3 bases at V and 0 bases at J, with 11 bases between. Germline V gene sequence: CDR1 MDHEN, CDR2 SYDVKM. The CDR3 length is 15 residues.

The chain uses TRBV5-1 and TRBJ2-1; 7 bases match TRBD1. Trimming removed 0 bases from V and 4 bases from J; junction bases left unmatched: 7. This CDR3 is 16 amino acids long. Germline V gives CDR1 SGHRS, CDR2 YFSETQ. The CDR3 sequence: CASSLEPTGSYNEQFF. The DNA for the CDR3 is TGCGCCAGCAGCTTGGAACCGACAGGGAGTTACAATGAGCAGTTCTTC.

The chain uses TRBV28 and TRBJ1-2; TRBD1 matches at 8 bases. CDR3 length: 14 amino acids. V dropped 3 bases and J dropped 5; count of bases not matched to a gene: 5. Looked up from germline, CDR1 is MDHEN and CDR2 is SYDVKM. This CDR3 reads CASSLLRTGYGYTF. The CDR3, as DNA: TGTGCCAGCAGTTTGCTCCGGACAGGGTATGGCTACACCTTC.

The J gene is TRBJ1-4, the V gene TRBV5-1, with a weak D call TRBD1 (6 bases). Between the trimmed V and J ends, which lost 4 bases and 5 bases, there was a span of 12 bases. Germline V CDR1 and CDR2: SGHRS, YFSETQ. This CDR3 comprises 14 residues. The CDR3 spells CASSLGQSNEKLFF. The CDR3 DNA is TGCGCCAGCAGCCTCGGACAGTCCAATGAAAAACTGTTTTTT.

This rearrangement joins TRBV28 to TRBJ2-7; 15 bases map to TRBD2. Trimming cost V 6 bases and J 10 bases; bases outside gene matches: 7. The CDR3 has 14 amino acids. Germline-derived CDR1 and CDR2 are MDHEN and SYDVKM. CDR3 sequence reads: CASRPGLAGGYQYF. In DNA form, the CDR3 reads TGTGCCAGCAGACCAGGACTAGCGGGAGGGTACCAGTACTTC.

The chain joins TRBV6-5 to TRBJ2-5; D is possibly TRBD1 (6 bases). Between the trimmed V and J ends, which lost 0 bases and 2 bases, there was a span of 13 bases. The CDR3 is made up of 16 amino acids. In germline, CDR1 is MNHEY, CDR2 SVGAGI. The CDR3 DNA reads TGTGCCAGCAGTTACTCCCTTACAGGGATTCAAGAGACCCAGTACTTC. Its translation: CASSYSLTGIQETQYF.

This chain connects TRBV30 to TRBJ1-5, with 8 positions matching TRBD1. Germline lookup yields CDR1 GTSNPN and CDR2 SVGIG (reference sequence). The CDR3 is 14 amino acids. V lost 5 bases to trimming and J lost 4 bases; unmatched junction nucleotides: 7. CDR3 protein: CAWFSDRGNQPQHF. The CDR3 bases are TGTGCCTGGTTCAGTGACAGGGGTAATCAGCCCCAGCATTTT.

This chain uses TRBV18 with TRBJ2-2; 8 nucleotides match TRBD2. In germline, CDR1 is KGHSH, CDR2 LQKENI. The CDR3 is 15 amino acids. V lost 10 bases to trimming and J lost 1 base; unmatched junction nucleotides: 8. The DNA of the CDR3 is TGTGCCACCCGGAATGCGGGGGGGAACACCGGGGAGCTGTTTTTT. It specifies CATRNAGGNTGELFF.

The genes are TRBV6-1 and TRBJ2-7; 8 bases map to TRBD1. This CDR3 comprises 13 residues. Germline lookup yields CDR1 MNHNS and CDR2 SASEGT. V lost 6 bases, J lost 5 bases, and 6 bases stayed unmatched. DNA for the CDR3: TGTGCCAGCAGGACAGGGGTGTTAGACGAGCAGTACTTC. Its protein is CASRTGVLDEQYF.

The chain joins TRBV4-3 to TRBJ2-1; TRBD2 aligns across 11 bases. CDR3 length: 17 amino acids. J gave up 0 bases and V 1 base, and 2 bases lay outside the gene matches. Germline V CDR1 and CDR2: LGHNA, YSLEER. Here the CDR3 reads CASSQVSGRGSYNEQFF. In nucleotides, the CDR3 is TGCGCCAGCAGCCAAGTTAGCGGGAGGGGCTCCTACAATGAGCAGTTCTTC.